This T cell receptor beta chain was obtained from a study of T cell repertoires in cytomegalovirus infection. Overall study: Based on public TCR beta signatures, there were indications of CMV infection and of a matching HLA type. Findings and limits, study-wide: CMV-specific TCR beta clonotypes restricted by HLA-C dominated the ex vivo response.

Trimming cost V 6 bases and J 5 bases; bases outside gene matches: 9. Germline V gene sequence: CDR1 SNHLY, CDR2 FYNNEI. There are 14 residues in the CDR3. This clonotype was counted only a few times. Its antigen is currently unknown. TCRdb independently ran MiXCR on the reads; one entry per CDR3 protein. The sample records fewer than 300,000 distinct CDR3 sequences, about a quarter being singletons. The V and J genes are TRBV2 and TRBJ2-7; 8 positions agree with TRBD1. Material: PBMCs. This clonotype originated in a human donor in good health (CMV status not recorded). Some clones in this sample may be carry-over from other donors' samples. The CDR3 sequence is CASSPRGRTDEQYF. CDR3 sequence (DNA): TGTGCCAGCAGCCCCAGGGGGCGAACTGACGAGCAGTACTTC.